This T cell receptor beta chain is drawn from a study of blood T cells in healthy people across ages. Study at large: Capture by template switching was about one barcoded beta molecule per two T cells.

Germline assignment: CDR1 LGHDT and CDR2 YNNKEL (reference sequence). CDR3 length: 13 amino acids. Using a J-beta primer mix together with a sample-barcoded 5' primer, a second PCR was run for 7 to 11 cycles. Paired-end reads containing CDR3 totaled no fewer than 2.5 million for each sample. TCRdb itself ran the 5' RACE reads through MiXCR, one entry per CDR3 protein. The repertoire holds roughly 680,000 distinct CDR3 sequences, with roughly 21% as singletons. Comments on this clonotype: Its antigen is undetermined.

Study-level findings and limits: Per million T cells, the diversity of TCR beta decreased roughly linearly as age advanced.

Material: blood. This TCR came from a man between 65 and 85 years old in good health. J is TRBJ2-1 and V is TRBV3-1; the match to TRBD1 covers 7 bases. The J call is uncertain, as TRBJ2-7 better fits the DNA end. DNA of the CDR3: TGTGCCAGCAGCTCGGACAGGTCGAATGAGCAGTACTTC. Translating it yields CASSSDRSNEQYF.